This T cell receptor beta chain was recovered during a study of blood T cells in healthy people across ages. Findings of the study overall: While age rose, TCR beta diversity per million T cells dropped in a roughly linear way.

Sample-barcoded 5' priming and a J-beta primer mix drove a second PCR of roughly 6 to 12 cycles. One entry per CDR3 protein, called by TCRdb with MiXCR from the 5' RACE reads. The table has some 1.6 million distinct CDR3 sequences, about 31% seen once. With respect to this clonotype: Its antigen is not known. At one of its ends the junction is not consistent with the germline gene, which may arise from a read error.

The sequenced sample was blood. The TCR was taken from a young woman in good health.

The CDR3 loop reads CASSLSVHSYKEQFF. The CDR3 DNA is TGTGCCAGCAGTTTATCCGTCCACTCCTACAAGGAGCAGTTCTTC. The chain has TRBV12-3 or TRBV12-4 and TRBJ2-1; D not certain. This CDR3 region has 15 residues.